Listed here are 5 T cell receptor beta chains from one sample, sequenced in a study of sequential checkpoint blockade in melanoma. Profiling relied on immunoSEQ multiplex PCR, and the TCRdb table lists in-frame clones only, not all of them. The sample lists roughly 1,700 clones; around a fifth were seen once. Indicated treatment: randomized to nivolumab then ipilimumab (arm A) or the reverse (arm B). This sample comprised tumor tissue (inferred from file names), obtained from a patient given nivolumab and ipilimumab in sequence. The receptors were gathered from a human donor with melanoma.

Within the sample, this clone is medium-sized (0.01 to 0.1%). The chain recombines TRBV28 with TRBJ2-7; D unresolved. This CDR3 is built from 14 residues. The V gene lost 5 bases and the J gene lost 6 bases, with 17 bases spanning the gap. Germline CDR1 is MDHEN and CDR2 is SYDVKM. This chain's CDR3 is CASSLKKEAREQYF. The DNA for the CDR3 is TGTGCCAGCAGTCTGAAAAAGGAAGCCCGCGAGCAGTACTTC. Full variable domain (rest looked up from reference TRBV28 and TRBJ2-7): DVKVTQSSRYLVKRTGEKVFLECVQDMDHENMFWYRQDPGLGLRLIYFSYDVKMKEKGDIPEGYSVSREKKERFSLILESASTNQTSMYLCASSLKKEAREQYFGPGTRLTVT.

This clone has at least ten counts. This chain links TRBV11-3 with TRBJ2-5, with 12 bases fitting TRBD2. The CDR3 loop spans 18 amino acids. In germline, CDR1 is SGHNT, CDR2 YENEEA. V dropped 5 bases and J dropped 1; count of bases not matched to a gene: 11. CDR3 residues: CASSRFPTSGGPQETQYF. In DNA, the CDR3 is TGTGCCAGCAGCCGTTTTCCGACTAGCGGGGGTCCCCAAGAGACCCAGTACTTC.

The CDR3 loop reads CASSLDRQETQYF. For the CDR3, the DNA is TGTGCCAGTAGTTTGGACAGACAAGAGACCCAGTACTTC. The chain uses TRBV19 and TRBJ2-5; D might be TRBD1 (6 bases). CDR1 is LNHDA and CDR2 is SQIVND in the germline V gene (reference sequence). CDR3 length: 13 residues. Trimming left V 5 bases short and J 2 bases short, with 9 bases between.

This clone was seen more than once but under ten times. The rearrangement links TRBV6-8 to TRBJ2-5, with 7 bases identical to TRBD1. CDR3 length equals 15 residues. The germline CDR1 and CDR2 sequences are MNHGY and SAAAGT. The V and J ends lost 7 bases and 2 bases, in that order; junction bases with no gene match: 10. The CDR3 here is CASTHPRQGQETQYF. In DNA, the CDR3 is TGTGCCAGCACCCACCCTAGACAGGGACAAGAGACCCAGTACTTC.

This clone came up many times. The V gene is TRBV7-6, the J gene TRBJ2-2; TRBD2 agrees at 7 bases. Per the germline V gene, CDR1 is SGHVS and CDR2 is FNYEAQ. The CDR3 extends over 15 amino acids. V shed 6 bases and J 2 bases; nucleotides not matched to a gene: 6. CDR3 DNA: TGTGCCAGCAGTCCCCTAGCGGCTAACACCGGGGAGCTGTTTTTT. It specifies CASSPLAANTGELFF.